This T cell receptor beta chain was identified in a study of T cell responses to AZD1222 COVID-19 vaccine. Using immunoSEQ multiplex PCR, the repertoire was profiled, and TCRdb retains in-frame clones only, with some absent. The sample lists 240,000 or so clones; over 90% were seen once. The CDR3 is made up of 13 amino acids. The ends were cut back, 7 bases at V and 4 bases at J, with 13 bases in the middle. The germline gives CDR1 LNHDA, CDR2 SQIVND (reference sequence). Here the sequenced sample was peripheral blood, taken on day 0 of AZD1222 vaccination. V and J are TRBV19 and TRBJ1-1; D perhaps matches TRBD1 (5 bases). The clonotype originates from an adult in good health. The CDR3 DNA reads TGTGCCAGTAAAGGAGGGGTGGGCACTGAAGCTTTCTTT. This encodes CASKGGVGTEAFF. Full variable domain (remainder filled in from reference TRBV19 and TRBJ1-1): DGGITQSPKYLFRKEGQNVTLSCEQNLNHDAMYWYRQDPGQGLRLIYYSQIVNDFQKGDIAEGYSVSREKKESFPLTVTSAQKNPTAFYLCASKGGVGTEAFFGQGTRLTVV.